The T cell receptor beta chain under discussion was sequenced for a study of memory CD4+ T cells and cytomegalovirus serostatus. Points from the study as a whole: CMV serostatus prediction reached median AUC approximately 0.95, or 0.91 with US-trained model.

A word on this clone: As yet, its antigen is unknown.

Data came from immunoSEQ multiplex PCR; TCRdb stores just in-frame clones and leaves some out. This table holds about 25,000 clones, approximately 72% found once. The sort gate was single viable CD3+CD4+CD8-CD45RO+ cells for memory CD4+ T cells. After thawing, CD4+ T cells were positively selected. Sample: memory CD4+ T cells from blood. The sequence came from an adult in good health and CMV-seronegative.

DNA for the CDR3: TGTGCCAGCAGCTTAGGACAGGGGAGGTCAGATACGCAGTATTTT. Translated: CASSLGQGRSDTQYF. This sequence joins TRBV11-3 and TRBJ2-3; 8 bases match TRBD1. The CDR3 has 15 residues. The junction had 4 bases not matched to a gene; V was cut back by 1 base and J by 4 bases. The germline CDR1 and CDR2 sequences are SGHNT and YENEEA.